This passage covers 27 T cell receptor beta chains from one sample sequenced in a study of technical replicates of blood from a handful of donors. This table comes from immunoSEQ multiplex PCR, and its TCRdb copy is limited to in-frame clones, with some not included. Of fewer than 100,000 clones in the sample, around 95% were seen once. Sequenced input: T cells isolated from PBMCs. These receptors were collected from a human donor in good health.

The chain recombines TRBV6-5 with TRBJ2-1; 10 bases match TRBD2. Germline V gene data show CDR1 as MNHEY and CDR2 as SVGAGI. The CDR3 loop spans 14 amino acids. With 4 bases clipped from V and 8 bases from J, the junction kept 5 bases outside the gene matches. The CDR3 region has the DNA TGTGCCAGCAGTTTAGCGGGGGGTGGGGATGAGCAGTTCTTC. Its translation: CASSLAGGGDEQFF.

The rearrangement uses TRBV10-1 and TRBJ2-5; 9 nucleotides align to TRBD1. J gave up 1 base and V 0 bases, and 3 bases lay outside the gene matches. From germline, CDR1 is WNHNN and CDR2 SYGVQD (reference sequence). This CDR3 region has 16 residues. The CDR3 protein is CASSESPGQGQETQYF. The CDR3 nucleotides are TGCGCCAGCAGTGAGTCACCGGGACAGGGCCAAGAGACCCAGTACTTC.

The rearrangement joins TRBV7-3 to TRBJ2-6; TRBD1 aligns across 8 bases. This CDR3 has 19 residues. V lost 2 bases to trimming and J lost 1 base; unmatched junction nucleotides: 10. Germline V CDR1 and CDR2: SGHTA, FQGTGA. The CDR3 spells CASSLGPQGASSGANVLTF. The CDR3 nucleotides are TGTGCCAGCAGCTTAGGCCCCCAGGGGGCGAGTTCTGGGGCCAACGTCCTGACTTTC.

The chain recombines TRBV4-1 with TRBJ2-3, with D uncertain. The CDR3 contains 13 residues. Trimming took off 1 base at V and 5 bases at J, with 7 bases between the two ends. Germline V gene data show CDR1 as MGHRA and CDR2 as YSYEKL. The CDR3 coding sequence is TGCGCCAGCAGCCAAGGGGCCGGAGATACGCAGTATTTT. Its translation: CASSQGAGDTQYF.

The chain joins TRBV29-1 to TRBJ2-1; tentative D call: TRBD2 (7 bases). The CDR3 sequence is 12 residues long. Looked up from germline, CDR1 is SQVTM and CDR2 is ANQGSEA. V was pared by 3 bases and J by 10 bases, with 13 bases between. This CDR3 is CSVDGGRYEQFF. In DNA form, the CDR3 reads TGCAGCGTTGACGGGGGGCGGTACGAGCAGTTCTTC.

J is TRBJ2-5 and V is TRBV6-6; D is uncertain. The V gene lost 5 bases and the J gene lost 0 bases, with 16 bases spanning the gap. CDR1 is MNHNY and CDR2 is SVGAGI in the germline V gene (reference sequence). This CDR3 has 16 residues. This chain's CDR3 is CASSVSHDMYQETQYF. The DNA of the CDR3 is TGTGCCAGCAGTGTTAGTCACGACATGTACCAAGAGACCCAGTACTTC.

The V gene is TRBV18, the J gene TRBJ2-4; weak D call: TRBD2 (6 bases). V shed 3 bases and J shed 2 bases, with 20 bases lying between them. This CDR3 is built from 18 residues. Germline V gene data show CDR1 as KGHSH and CDR2 as LQKENI. The CDR3 here is CASSPLAGGNPPKNIQYF. CDR3 sequence (DNA): TGTGCCAGCTCACCCCTAGCCGGAGGGAACCCTCCCAAAAACATTCAGTACTTC.

The chain joins TRBV6-5 to TRBJ2-1; D gene ambiguous. Germline V gene sequence: CDR1 MNHEY, CDR2 SVGAGI. The CDR3 loop spans 13 amino acids. V gave up 2 bases and J gave up 4 bases, with 6 bases separating them. CDR3 bases: TGTGCCAGCAGTTACGATAGATACAATGAGCAGTTCTTC. This codes for CASSYDRYNEQFF.

CDR3 DNA: TGTGCCAGCGCCCAAACCGGGACAGGGGAGTACGAGCAGTACTTC. This codes for CASAQTGTGEYEQYF. This chain uses TRBV18 with TRBJ2-7, with 10 bases aligning to TRBD1. CDR1 KGHSH and CDR2 LQKENI come from the germline V gene. V shed 8 bases and J 4 bases; nucleotides not matched to a gene: 11. The CDR3 extends over 15 amino acids.

This chain joins TRBV28 and TRBJ2-7; 7 bases are a match to TRBD1. Germline V lookup: CDR1 MDHEN, CDR2 SYDVKM. V was clipped by 6 bases and J by 2 bases; unmatched bases: 10. The CDR3 spans 15 residues. The CDR3 is CASSTFDRATYEQYF. The CDR3 DNA sequence: TGTGCCAGCAGCACGTTTGACAGGGCAACCTACGAGCAGTACTTC.

The V call is TRBV28, the J call TRBJ2-7, with 9 bases fitting TRBD2. CDR1 is MDHEN and CDR2 is SYDVKM in the germline V gene. V trimming: 3 bases; J trimming: 3 bases; junction bases outside the gene matches: 9. This CDR3 is 16 amino acids long. The CDR3 region is CASSLSSGIFGYEQYF. Written as DNA, the CDR3 is TGTGCCAGCAGTTTGTCTAGCGGGATATTCGGCTACGAGCAGTACTTC.

The chain couples TRBV4-1 to TRBJ1-1, with D possibly being TRBD1 (5 bases). V shed 5 bases and J shed 5 bases, with 12 bases lying between them. From germline, CDR1 is MGHRA and CDR2 YSYEKL. The CDR3 loop spans 13 amino acids. The CDR3 bases are TGCGCCAGCAGCTGGCCAGGGCGTACTGAAGCTTTCTTT. Amino acids: CASSWPGRTEAFF.

V gene TRBV4-1 combines with J gene TRBJ2-5; 15 bases fit TRBD2. Germline loops: CDR1 MGHRA, CDR2 YSYEKL. V gave up 4 bases and J gave up 5 bases; unmatched junction bases: 23. The CDR3 extends over 22 amino acids. CDR3 coding DNA: TGCGCCAGCAGCCGCCCAACCTCCGGACTAGCGGGAGGGATAGGCTTATTGGAGACCCAGTACTTC. Its protein is CASSRPTSGLAGGIGLLETQYF.

The rearrangement joins TRBV29-1 to TRBJ1-1; no reliable D call. The germline V and J ends were trimmed by 4 bases and 1 base, with 13 bases remaining between them. The CDR3 is 14 residues long. Germline V gene data show CDR1 as SQVTM and CDR2 as ANQGSEA. The CDR3 sequence: CSVAHPRQNTEAFF. The DNA for the CDR3 is TGCAGCGTTGCGCACCCGCGACAGAACACTGAAGCTTTCTTT.

This clone has only one observation. The chain couples TRBV25-1 to TRBJ2-3; a weak D match, TRBD1 (5 bases). Germline V gives CDR1 MGHDK, CDR2 SYGVNS. V was shortened by 6 bases and J by 0 bases, with 19 bases between the two germline ends. The CDR3 is made up of 17 amino acids. CDR3 region: CASSYLQELDSTDTQYF. The CDR3 coding sequence is TGTGCCAGCAGCTACCTACAGGAATTAGATAGCACAGATACGCAGTATTTT.

The V and J genes are TRBV29-1 and TRBJ1-1, with D unclear. CDR3 length: 11 amino acids. CDR1 is SQVTM, CDR2 ANQGSEA, per germline. Trimming took 5 bases from V and 3 from J, leaving 7 bases between them. DNA of the CDR3: TGCAGCGTTAGGAGGGACACTGAAGCTTTCTTT. The encoded protein is CSVRRDTEAFF. The entire variable domain, with the rest obtained from reference TRBV29-1 and TRBJ1-1, is as follows: SAVISQKPSRDICQRGTSLTIQCQVDSQVTMMFWYRQQPGQSLTLIATANQGSEATYESGFVIDKFPISRPNLTFSTLTVSNMSPEDSSIYLCSVRRDTEAFFGQGTRLTVV.

J is TRBJ1-5 and V is TRBV28; 10 positions agree with TRBD1. In germline, CDR1 is MDHEN, CDR2 SYDVKM. The CDR3 spans 16 residues. J gave up 5 bases and V 0 bases, and 4 bases lay outside the gene matches. The DNA for the CDR3 is TGTGCCAGCAGTTTATGGGGGACAGGGGCCCATCAGCCCCAGCATTTT. As protein: CASSLWGTGAHQPQHF.

This sequence joins TRBV5-1 and TRBJ2-5; D perhaps matches TRBD2 (5 bases). Germline V gene lookup returns CDR1 SGHRS and CDR2 YFSETQ. CDR3 size: 13 residues. Trimming removed 3 bases at V and 2 bases at J, with 8 bases between. The chain's CDR3 is CASSSGIQETQYF. For the CDR3, the DNA is TGCGCCAGCAGCTCCGGGATTCAAGAGACCCAGTACTTC. Looking up the rest from reference TRBV5-1 and TRBJ2-5 gives the full variable domain: KAGVTQTPRYLIKTRGQQVTLSCSPISGHRSVSWYQQTPGQGLQFLFEYFSETQRNKGNFPGRFSGRQFSNSRSEMNVSTLELGDSALYLCASSSGIQETQYFGPGTRLLVL.

This chain joins TRBV6-5 and TRBJ2-7; D unclear. The V and J ends lost 2 bases and 4 bases respectively, with 15 bases between them. Germline V CDR1 and CDR2: MNHEY, SVGAGI. The CDR3 extends over 15 amino acids. The CDR3 nucleotides read TGTGCCAGCAGTTACGAGCAGGTTGGTTTATACGAGCAGTACTTC. As protein: CASSYEQVGLYEQYF.

This chain uses TRBV10-3 with TRBJ2-7; 10 nucleotides line up with TRBD2. Germline CDR1 and CDR2: ENHRY and SYGVKD. CDR3 length: 15 residues. V was pared by 2 bases and J by 4 bases, with 5 bases of the junction left unmatched. CDR3 nucleotide sequence: TGTGCCATCAGTGAGACAACTAGCGGGAAATACGAGCAGTACTTC. It specifies CAISETTSGKYEQYF.

This clone was seen once. The chain combines TRBV7-3 with TRBJ2-1; D is uncertain. This CDR3 region has 18 residues. CDR1 is SGHTA and CDR2 is FQGTGA in the germline V gene. Trimming left V 1 base short and J 5 bases short, with 21 bases between. CDR3 loop: CASSLRSTRHNEHNEQFF. The CDR3 bases are TGTGCCAGCAGCTTAAGGTCGACTCGGCACAATGAACACAATGAGCAGTTCTTC.

The chain is built from TRBV28 and TRBJ1-2; 10 bases fit TRBD1. The germline V gene has CDR1 MDHEN and CDR2 SYDVKM. CDR3 size: 15 residues. V lost 2 bases and J lost 6; bases outside the gene matches: 6. The CDR3 sequence: CASSLRTGGRDGYTF. The CDR3 DNA is TGTGCCAGCAGTTTACGGACAGGGGGGAGGGATGGCTACACCTTC.

The chain couples TRBV25-1 to TRBJ1-1, with a tentative D call TRBD1 (5 bases). The CDR3 has 15 residues. Deletions cut 1 base from V and 1 base from J, with 10 bases between. CDR1 is MGHDK and CDR2 is SYGVNS in the germline V gene. The CDR3 loop is CASSEWEGTNTEAFF. The CDR3 DNA reads TGTGCCAGCAGTGAATGGGAGGGGACGAACACTGAAGCTTTCTTT.

The rearrangement uses TRBV28 and TRBJ1-1, with D hard to call. Between the trimmed V and J ends, which lost 6 bases and 0 bases, there was a span of 8 bases. This CDR3 spans 13 amino acids. From germline, CDR1 is MDHEN and CDR2 SYDVKM. The CDR3 spells CASRFNMNTEAFF. CDR3 nucleotides: TGTGCCAGCAGGTTTAATATGAACACTGAAGCTTTCTTT.

The rearrangement links TRBV4-1 to TRBJ2-1; 7 bases match TRBD1. V dropped 4 bases and J dropped 4; count of bases not matched to a gene: 13. The CDR3 length is 17 residues. CDR1 and CDR2 (germline): MGHRA, YSYEKL. CDR3 DNA sequence: TGCGCCAGCAGCCCGAAGTCCGGGACAGAGACTTACAATGAGCAGTTCTTC. Encoded protein: CASSPKSGTETYNEQFF.

The rearrangement joins TRBV29-1 to TRBJ2-7; 9 bases agree with TRBD1. The CDR3 consists of 14 residues. Germline V gene lookup returns CDR1 SQVTM and CDR2 ANQGSEA. The trim removed 4 bases at V and 3 bases at J, leaving 7 bases unmatched. CDR3 in amino acids: CSVVGTGGGYEQYF. CDR3 DNA sequence: TGCAGCGTTGTTGGCACAGGGGGCGGCTACGAGCAGTACTTC.

J is TRBJ2-2 and V is TRBV6-5; D call uncertain. Germline V gene data show CDR1 as MNHEY and CDR2 as SVGAGI. The CDR3 loop spans 13 amino acids. Trimming took off 6 bases at V and 6 bases at J, with 11 bases between the two ends. CDR3 sequence reads: CASSRSVAGELFF. In DNA, the CDR3 is TGTGCCAGCAGCCGCTCTGTAGCCGGGGAGCTGTTTTTT.